Sequencing of this T cell receptor beta chain was carried out in a study of OX40 agonist ivuxolimab in advanced cancers. Worth noting for this clone: Its antigen is not identified.

Broader study findings: CD8+ T cells (on average) carried more expanded clones than CD4+ T cells.

The repertoire was sequenced with immunoSEQ multiplex PCR; TCRdb's copy has only in-frame clones and lacks some. The data show around 64,000 clones, over 70% seen once. Trimming took off 4 bases at V and 6 bases at J, with 7 bases between the two ends. CDR1 is WSHSY, CDR2 SAAADI, per germline. The CDR3 runs 12 residues. The sequences come from CD4+ or CD8+ T cells sorted from blood, collected in a trial of the OX40 agonist ivuxolimab. This sequence was found in an adult with an advanced solid tumor such as melanoma, head and neck, liver or kidney cancer. The V gene is TRBV10-2, the J gene TRBJ1-5; D not certain. CDR3 DNA sequence: TGCGCCAGCAGTGTTCCTGGTCAGCCCCAGCATTTT. Translating it yields CASSVPGQPQHF.